This T cell receptor (beta chain) was profiled in a study of T cells after yellow fever vaccination. Findings and limits, study-wide: Bulk-population clonotypes that are abundant could appear as contaminants in FACS-sorted repertoires. Most clones from primary vaccination were detected again post-booster (96% CD4, more than 85% CD8). A minor fraction of clonotypes spanned both CD4 and CD8 compartments.

It was through 5'RACE template switching that TCR cDNA was made, with a universal primer site and UMIs added. TCRdb passed the 5' RACE reads through MiXCR, listing each CDR3 protein once. The table has roughly 120,000 distinct CDR3 sequences, around 7.7% seen once. A remark on this clonotype: Its antigen remains unidentified.

Per germline, CDR1 DFQATT and CDR2 SNEGSKA (reference sequence). V dropped 2 bases and J dropped 10; count of bases not matched to a gene: 7. The CDR3 length is 15 residues. Sequencing used CD4+ T cells sorted from PBMCs, obtained 9 to 11 days after the first yellow fever vaccination. J is TRBJ1-6 and V is TRBV20-1; 11 bases line up with TRBD1. The TCR comes from a man aged 18-30 years who received the YFV17D yellow fever vaccine. The CDR3 nucleotides are TGCAGTGCTAGACCATCGGACAGGGGGCCCTCACCCCTCCACTTT. Translating gives CSARPSDRGPSPLHF.